Here is one T cell receptor (beta chain) with its context. Its antigen is as yet unknown. The sample comes from a study of T-cell reconstitution after alpha-beta-depleted transplantation in children. Study outcomes and limitations: Surviving recipient T cells and thymic progenitors underlay high day-60 TCRbeta diversity in some patients. Diversity and T-cell counts at one year after transplant derived mostly from new T cells. At around two months after transplant, the alpha-beta T cells were reportedly derived from several hundred expanded clones that came from non-depleted graft cells.

V lost 0 bases and J 2 bases, leaving 12 bases between the germline ends. CDR3 size: 16 residues. Per the germline V gene, CDR1 is MNHEY and CDR2 is SVGAGI. Unique molecular identifiers were incorporated into the prepared TCRbeta library. TCRdb ran MiXCR on the PCR reads and lists one entry per CDR3 protein. The sample includes 300,000 or so distinct CDR3 sequences, 20% to 30% of them seen just once. The rearrangement joins TRBV6-5 to TRBJ2-3; D remains ambiguous. The sequencing used PBMCs, mostly from graft donor cells, collected 180 days after TCRalphabeta/CD19-depleted stem cell transplant. This sequence was found in a male patient aged 10 to 17 who had a stem cell transplant for acute lymphoblastic leukemia, so the T cells may come from the graft donor. CDR3 in DNA: TGTGCCAGCAGTTACTCGAATGGGTGGTCCACAGATACGCAGTATTTT. Its translation: CASSYSNGWSTDTQYF.